This T cell receptor (beta chain) was sequenced during a study of CD8+ T cells in alopecia areata. Overall study: Tofacitinib was taken orally by treated patients, and the dose was 5 to 10 mg twice daily. Tofacitinib administration persisted for 6 to 18 months, succeeded by 6 months off drug.

With V trimmed by 2 bases and J by 2 bases, 8 bases remained unmatched. Germline CDR1 reads SEHNR; CDR2 reads FQNEAQ (reference sequence). CDR3 length: 16 amino acids. Sequencing used cDNA as its template, made by extracting RNA and reverse transcribing it. Generated by immunoSEQ multiplex PCR, the TCRdb table keeps only in-frame clones and is missing some. In the table there are approximately 150,000 clones, 87% of which are singletons. The investigators collected lesional scalp punch biopsies and peripheral blood from alopecia areata patients. The specimen was CD8+ T cells sorted from blood, collected at week 0. The V gene is TRBV7-9, the J gene TRBJ2-5, with 7 bases that match TRBD1. The TCR originated in a human donor with alopecia areata. CDR3 in DNA: TGTGCCAGCAGCTTATTGCGGTGGGGACAGCAAGAGACCCAGTACTTC. The encoded protein is CASSLLRWGQQETQYF.